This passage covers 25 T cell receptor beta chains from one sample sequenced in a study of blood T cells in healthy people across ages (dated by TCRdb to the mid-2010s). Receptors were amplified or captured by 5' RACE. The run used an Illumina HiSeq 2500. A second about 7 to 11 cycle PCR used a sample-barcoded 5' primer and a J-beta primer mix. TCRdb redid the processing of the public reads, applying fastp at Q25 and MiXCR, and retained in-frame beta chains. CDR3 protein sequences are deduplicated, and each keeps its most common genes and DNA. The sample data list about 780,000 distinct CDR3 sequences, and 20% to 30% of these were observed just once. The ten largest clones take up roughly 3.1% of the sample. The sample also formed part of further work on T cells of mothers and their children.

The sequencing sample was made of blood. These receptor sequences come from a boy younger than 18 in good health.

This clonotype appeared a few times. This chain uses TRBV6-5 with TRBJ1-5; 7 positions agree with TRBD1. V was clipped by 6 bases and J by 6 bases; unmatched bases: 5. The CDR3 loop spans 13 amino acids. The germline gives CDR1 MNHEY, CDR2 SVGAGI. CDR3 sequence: CASRTGSGQPQHF. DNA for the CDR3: TGTGCCAGCAGGACAGGGAGCGGTCAGCCCCAGCATTTT.

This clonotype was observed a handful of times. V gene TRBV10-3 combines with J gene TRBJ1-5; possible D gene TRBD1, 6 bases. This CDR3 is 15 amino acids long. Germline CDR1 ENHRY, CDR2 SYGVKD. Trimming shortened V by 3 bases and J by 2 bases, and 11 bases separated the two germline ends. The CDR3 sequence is CAISDAGVGNQPQHF. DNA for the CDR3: TGTGCCATCAGTGACGCAGGGGTCGGCAATCAGCCCCAGCATTTT.

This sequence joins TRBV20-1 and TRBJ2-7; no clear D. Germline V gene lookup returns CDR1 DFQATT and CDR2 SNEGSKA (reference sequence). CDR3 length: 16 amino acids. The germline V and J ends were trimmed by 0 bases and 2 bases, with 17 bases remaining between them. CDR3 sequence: CSARDLGQGSPYEQYF. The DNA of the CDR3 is TGCAGTGCTAGAGATCTGGGCCAAGGCAGTCCCTACGAGCAGTACTTC.

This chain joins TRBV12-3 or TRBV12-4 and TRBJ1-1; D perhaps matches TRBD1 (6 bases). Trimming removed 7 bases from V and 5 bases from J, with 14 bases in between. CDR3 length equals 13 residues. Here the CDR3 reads CASTFGGRTEAFF. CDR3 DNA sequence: TGTGCCAGCACCTTCGGGGGGCGGACTGAAGCTTTCTTT.

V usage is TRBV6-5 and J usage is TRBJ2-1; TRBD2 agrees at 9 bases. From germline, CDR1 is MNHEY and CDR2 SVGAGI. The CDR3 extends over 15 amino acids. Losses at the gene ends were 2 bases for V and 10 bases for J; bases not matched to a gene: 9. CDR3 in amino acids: CASSYGGTSTWEQFF. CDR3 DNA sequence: TGTGCCAGCAGTTACGGGGGGACTAGCACTTGGGAGCAGTTCTTC.

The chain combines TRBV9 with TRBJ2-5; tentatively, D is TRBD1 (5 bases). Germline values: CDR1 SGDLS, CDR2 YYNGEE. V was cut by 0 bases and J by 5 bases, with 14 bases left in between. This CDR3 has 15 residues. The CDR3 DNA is TGTGCCAGCAGCGTAGGGTCCAGGGTCTTTGAGACCCAGTACTTC. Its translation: CASSVGSRVFETQYF.

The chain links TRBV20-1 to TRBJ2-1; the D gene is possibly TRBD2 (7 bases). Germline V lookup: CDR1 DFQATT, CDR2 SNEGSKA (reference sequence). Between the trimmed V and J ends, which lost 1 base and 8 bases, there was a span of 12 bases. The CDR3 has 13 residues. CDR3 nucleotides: TGCAGTGCTAGAGCGGGGGGCGGGGATGAGCAGTTCTTC. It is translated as CSARAGGGDEQFF.

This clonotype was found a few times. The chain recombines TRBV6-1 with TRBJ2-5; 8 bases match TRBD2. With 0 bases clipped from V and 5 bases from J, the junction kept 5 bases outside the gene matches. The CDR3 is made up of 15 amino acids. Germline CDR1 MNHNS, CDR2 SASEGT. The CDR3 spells CASSEASGGPETQYF. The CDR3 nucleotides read TGTGCCAGCAGTGAAGCCAGCGGGGGACCTGAGACCCAGTACTTC.

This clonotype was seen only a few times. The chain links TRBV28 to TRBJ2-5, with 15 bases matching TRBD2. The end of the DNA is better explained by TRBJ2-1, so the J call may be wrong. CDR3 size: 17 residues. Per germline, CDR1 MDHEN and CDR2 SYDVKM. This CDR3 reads CASSLFTGLAGGNEQFF. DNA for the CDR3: TGTGCCAGCAGTTTATTTACGGGACTAGCGGGGGGCAATGAGCAGTTCTTC.

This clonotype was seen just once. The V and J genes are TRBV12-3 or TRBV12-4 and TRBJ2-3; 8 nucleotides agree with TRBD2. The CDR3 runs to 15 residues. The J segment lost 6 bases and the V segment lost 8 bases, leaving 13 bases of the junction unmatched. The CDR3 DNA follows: TGTGCCAGCTTTTTAACCGGGGGGGCGAAGGATACGCAGTATTTT. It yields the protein CASFLTGGAKDTQYF.

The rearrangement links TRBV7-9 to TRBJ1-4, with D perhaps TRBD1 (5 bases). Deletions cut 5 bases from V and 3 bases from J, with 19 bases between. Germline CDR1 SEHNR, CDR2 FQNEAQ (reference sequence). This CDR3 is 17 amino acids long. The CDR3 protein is CASSPYFAGDANEKLFF. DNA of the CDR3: TGTGCCAGCAGCCCCTATTTCGCGGGGGATGCTAATGAAAAACTGTTTTTT.

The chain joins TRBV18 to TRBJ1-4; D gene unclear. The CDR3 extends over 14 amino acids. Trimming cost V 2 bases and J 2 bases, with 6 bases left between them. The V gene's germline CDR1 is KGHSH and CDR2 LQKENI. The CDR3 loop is CASSPSRTNEKLFF. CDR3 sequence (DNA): TGTGCCAGCTCACCATCTCGGACTAATGAAAAACTGTTTTTT.

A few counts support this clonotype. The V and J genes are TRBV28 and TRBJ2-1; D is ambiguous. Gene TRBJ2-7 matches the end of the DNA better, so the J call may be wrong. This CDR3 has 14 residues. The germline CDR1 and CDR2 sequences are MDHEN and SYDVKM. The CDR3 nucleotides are TGTGCCAGCAGCGATTGGCGGTTTGTAGACGAGCAGTACTTC. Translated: CASSDWRFVDEQYF.

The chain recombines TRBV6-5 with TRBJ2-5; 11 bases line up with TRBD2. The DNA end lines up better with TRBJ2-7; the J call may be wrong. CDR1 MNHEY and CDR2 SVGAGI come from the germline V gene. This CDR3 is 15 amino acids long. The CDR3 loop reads CASSNLAGGLYEQYF. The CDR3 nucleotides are TGTGCCAGCAGTAATCTAGCGGGGGGCCTCTACGAGCAGTACTTC.

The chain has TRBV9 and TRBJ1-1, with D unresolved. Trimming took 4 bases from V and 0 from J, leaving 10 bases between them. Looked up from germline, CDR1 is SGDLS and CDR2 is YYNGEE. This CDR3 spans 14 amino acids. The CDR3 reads CASSKRPMNTEAFF. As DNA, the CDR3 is TGTGCCAGCAGCAAACGCCCTATGAACACTGAAGCTTTCTTT.

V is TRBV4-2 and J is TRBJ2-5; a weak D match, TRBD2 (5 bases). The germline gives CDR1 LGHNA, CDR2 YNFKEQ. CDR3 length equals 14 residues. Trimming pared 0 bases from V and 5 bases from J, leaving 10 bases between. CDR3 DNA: TGTGCCAGCAGCCAAGATCGGCTAGCTGAGACCCAGTACTTC. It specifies CASSQDRLAETQYF.

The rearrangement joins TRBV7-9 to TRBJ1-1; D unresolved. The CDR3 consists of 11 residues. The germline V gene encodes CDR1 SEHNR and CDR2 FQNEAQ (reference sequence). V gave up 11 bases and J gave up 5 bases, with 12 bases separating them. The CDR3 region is CAGLLGTEAFF. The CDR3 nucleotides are TGTGCCGGCCTTCTGGGAACTGAAGCTTTCTTT.

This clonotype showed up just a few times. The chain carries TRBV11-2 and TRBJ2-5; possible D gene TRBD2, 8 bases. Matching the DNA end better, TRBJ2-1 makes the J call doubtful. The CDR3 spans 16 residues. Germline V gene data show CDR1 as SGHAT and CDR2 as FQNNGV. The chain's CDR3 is CASSQGGGGRYNEQFF. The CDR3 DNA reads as TGTGCCAGCAGCCAAGGGGGCGGGGGGCGTTACAATGAGCAGTTCTTC.

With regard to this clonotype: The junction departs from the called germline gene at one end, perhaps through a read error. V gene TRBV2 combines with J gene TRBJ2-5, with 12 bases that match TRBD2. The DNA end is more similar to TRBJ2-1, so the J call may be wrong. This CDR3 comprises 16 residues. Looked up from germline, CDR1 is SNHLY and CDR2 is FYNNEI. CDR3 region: CASTERTSGAYNEQFF. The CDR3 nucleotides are TGTGCCAGCACTGAAAGGACTAGCGGGGCCTACAATGAGCAGTTCTTC.

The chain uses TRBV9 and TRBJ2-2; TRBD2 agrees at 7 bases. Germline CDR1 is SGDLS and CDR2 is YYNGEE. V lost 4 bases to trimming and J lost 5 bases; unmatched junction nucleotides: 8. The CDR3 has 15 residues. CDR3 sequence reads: CASSPSGLNTGELFF. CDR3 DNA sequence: TGTGCCAGCAGCCCTAGCGGTTTAAATACCGGGGAGCTGTTTTTT.

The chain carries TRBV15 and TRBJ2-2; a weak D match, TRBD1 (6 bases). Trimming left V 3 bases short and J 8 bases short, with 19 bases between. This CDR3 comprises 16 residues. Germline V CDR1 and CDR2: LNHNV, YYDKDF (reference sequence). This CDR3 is CATSSPGTTVRGELFF. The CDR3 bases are TGTGCCACCAGCAGCCCCGGGACAACAGTACGAGGGGAGCTGTTTTTT.

The CDR3 protein is CASSPFEAPNTGELFF. The CDR3 nucleotides are TGTGCCAGCTCACCGTTCGAAGCGCCAAACACCGGGGAGCTGTTTTTT. The chain employs TRBV18 and TRBJ2-2, with no clear D. Germline V gene sequence: CDR1 KGHSH, CDR2 LQKENI. The CDR3 is made up of 16 amino acids. V lost 3 bases and J 2 bases, leaving 13 bases between the germline ends.

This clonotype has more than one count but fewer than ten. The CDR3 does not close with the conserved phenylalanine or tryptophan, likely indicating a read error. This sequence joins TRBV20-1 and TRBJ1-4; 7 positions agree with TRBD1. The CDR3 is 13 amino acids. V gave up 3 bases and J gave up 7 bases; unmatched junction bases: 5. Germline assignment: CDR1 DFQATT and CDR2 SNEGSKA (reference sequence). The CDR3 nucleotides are TGCAGTGCTAGGGACAGGAGGAGTGAAAAACTGTTTTCT. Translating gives CSARDRRSEKLFS.

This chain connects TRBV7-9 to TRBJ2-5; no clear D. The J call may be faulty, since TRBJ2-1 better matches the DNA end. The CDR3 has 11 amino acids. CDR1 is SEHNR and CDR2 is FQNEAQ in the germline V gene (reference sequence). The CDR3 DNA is TGTGCCAGCAGGGCAAACAATGAGCAGTTCTTC. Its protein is CASRANNEQFF.

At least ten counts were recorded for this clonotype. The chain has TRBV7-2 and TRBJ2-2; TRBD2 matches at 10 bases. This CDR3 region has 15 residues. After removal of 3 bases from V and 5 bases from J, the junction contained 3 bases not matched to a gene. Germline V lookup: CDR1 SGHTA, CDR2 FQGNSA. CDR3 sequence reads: CASSLGLARTGELFF. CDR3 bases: TGTGCCAGCAGCTTGGGACTAGCGAGGACCGGGGAGCTGTTTTTT.